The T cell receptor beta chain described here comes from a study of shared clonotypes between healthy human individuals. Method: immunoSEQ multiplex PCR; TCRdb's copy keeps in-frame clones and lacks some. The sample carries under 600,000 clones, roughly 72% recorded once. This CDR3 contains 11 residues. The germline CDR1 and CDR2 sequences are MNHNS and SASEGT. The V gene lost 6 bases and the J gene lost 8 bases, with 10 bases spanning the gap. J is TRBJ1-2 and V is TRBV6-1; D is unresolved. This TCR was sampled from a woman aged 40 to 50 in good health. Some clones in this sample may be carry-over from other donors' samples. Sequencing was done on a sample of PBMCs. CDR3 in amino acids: CASRGVGGYTF. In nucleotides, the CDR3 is TGTGCCAGCAGGGGAGTCGGGGGCTACACCTTC.